Following are 8 T cell receptor beta chains from one sample sequenced in a study of CD8 T cells in Susac syndrome. Reverse transcription of 0.5 to 1 ug RNA was performed with random hexamers. Using its own MiXCR run on the immunoSEQ multiplex PCR reads, TCRdb lists one record per CDR3 protein. Counted here are under 200,000 distinct CDR3 sequences, 91% occurring once; the ten biggest clones make up 0.087%. Sequencing used CD4+ T cells from PBMCs. The origin of the receptors is a human donor with Susac syndrome.

The chain links TRBV12-3 or TRBV12-4 to TRBJ1-1, with D maybe TRBD1 (6 bases). The CDR3 consists of 15 residues. V was pared by 6 bases and J by 5 bases, with 19 bases between. The CDR3 loop reads CASRKRQDLRTEAFF. Here the CDR3 DNA reads TGTGCCAGCAGAAAACGACAGGATTTGAGAACTGAAGCTTTCTTT.

This clonotype was seen a single time. V is TRBV28 and J is TRBJ2-5; possibly TRBD1 for D (6 bases). CDR1 and CDR2 from the germline V gene are MDHEN and SYDVKM. This CDR3 is 14 amino acids long. The V gene lost 6 bases and the J gene lost 3 bases, with 14 bases spanning the gap. CDR3 sequence: CASSVINREETQYF. In nucleotides, the CDR3 is TGTGCCAGCAGCGTAATCAACAGGGAAGAGACCCAGTACTTC.

The chain links TRBV6-5 to TRBJ1-3; 11 bases map to TRBD1. In germline, CDR1 is MNHEY, CDR2 SVGAGI. This CDR3 contains 18 residues. J lost 2 bases, V lost 3 bases, and 9 bases had no gene match. The CDR3: CASSYRWGQGVTGNTIYF. CDR3 DNA sequence: TGTGCCAGCAGTTATCGTTGGGGACAGGGGGTAACTGGAAACACCATATATTTT.

The V call is TRBV12-3 or TRBV12-4, the J call TRBJ2-7; D possibly matches TRBD1 or TRBD2 (6 bases each). This CDR3 comprises 12 residues. V was shortened by 6 bases and J by 6 bases, with 12 bases between the two germline ends. DNA for the CDR3: TGTGCCAGCAGGACAGGTAGCGGCGAGCAGTACTTC. Its translation: CASRTGSGEQYF.

J is TRBJ2-5 and V is TRBV9; D unresolved. Looked up from germline, CDR1 is SGDLS and CDR2 is YYNGEE. The ends were cut back, 0 bases at V and 2 bases at J, with 20 bases in the middle. The CDR3 contains 18 residues. CDR3 amino acids: CASSVGLPGPLKQETQYF. The CDR3 DNA reads as TGTGCCAGCAGCGTAGGACTCCCGGGCCCCCTGAAACAAGAGACCCAGTACTTC.

This clonotype was recorded only once. J is TRBJ2-6 and V is TRBV4-2; D ambiguous. Germline values: CDR1 LGHNA, CDR2 YNFKEQ. The CDR3 consists of 16 residues. The V and J ends lost 0 bases and 2 bases respectively, with 8 bases between them. The CDR3 protein is CASSQEFRAGANVLTF. The CDR3 DNA sequence: TGTGCCAGCAGCCAAGAATTCCGAGCTGGGGCCAACGTCCTGACTTTC.

V usage is TRBV11-2 and J usage is TRBJ1-2, with TRBD1 as a possible D gene (6 bases). V was cut by 1 base and J by 8 bases, with 11 bases left in between. The CDR3 has 13 residues. Germline V lookup: CDR1 SGHAT, CDR2 FQNNGV. CDR3 sequence: CASSLVGGLGYTF. The CDR3 coding sequence is TGTGCCAGCAGCTTAGTCGGGGGCTTAGGCTACACCTTC.

This chain uses TRBV20-1 with TRBJ1-5; D not certain. The length of the CDR3 is 13 residues. Germline V gives CDR1 DFQATT, CDR2 SNEGSKA (reference sequence). V was pared by 6 bases and J by 6 bases, with 15 bases between. The CDR3 DNA sequence: TGCAGTGCGGGGAGGGTTTCAAGTCAGCCCCAGCATTTT. Its translation: CSAGRVSSQPQHF.